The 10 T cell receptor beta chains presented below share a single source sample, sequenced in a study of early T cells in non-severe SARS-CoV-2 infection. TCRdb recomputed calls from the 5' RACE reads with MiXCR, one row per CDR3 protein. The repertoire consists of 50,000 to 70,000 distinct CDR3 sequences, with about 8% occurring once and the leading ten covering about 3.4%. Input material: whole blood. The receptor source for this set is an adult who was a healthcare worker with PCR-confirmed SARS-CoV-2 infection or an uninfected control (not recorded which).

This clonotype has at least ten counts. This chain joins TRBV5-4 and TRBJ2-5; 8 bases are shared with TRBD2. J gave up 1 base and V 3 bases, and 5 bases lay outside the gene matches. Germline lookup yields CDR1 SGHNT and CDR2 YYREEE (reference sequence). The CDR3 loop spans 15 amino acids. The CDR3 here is CASSSPGGAQETQYF. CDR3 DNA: TGTGCCAGCAGCTCCCCGGGAGGGGCCCAAGAGACCCAGTACTTC.

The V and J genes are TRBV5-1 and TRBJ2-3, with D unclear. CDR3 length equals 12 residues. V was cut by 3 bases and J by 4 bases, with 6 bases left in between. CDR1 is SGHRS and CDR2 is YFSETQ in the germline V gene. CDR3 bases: TGCGCCAGCAGCTGGACCTCAGATACGCAGTATTTT. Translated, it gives CASSWTSDTQYF.

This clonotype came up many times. CDR3 loop: CASSQDPAIFGLGSYEQYF. The CDR3 DNA sequence: TGTGCCAGCAGCCAAGATCCGGCAATCTTTGGCTTGGGCTCCTACGAGCAGTACTTC. The rearrangement links TRBV14 to TRBJ2-7, with D unresolved. CDR3 length equals 19 residues. Trimming left V 0 bases short and J 0 bases short, with 21 bases between. CDR1 is SGHDN, CDR2 FVKESK, per germline.

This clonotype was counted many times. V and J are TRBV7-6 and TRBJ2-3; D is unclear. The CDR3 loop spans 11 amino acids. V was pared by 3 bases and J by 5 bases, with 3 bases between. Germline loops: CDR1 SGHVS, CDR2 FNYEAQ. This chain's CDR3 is CASSFGDTQYF. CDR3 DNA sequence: TGTGCCAGCAGCTTCGGAGATACGCAGTATTTT.

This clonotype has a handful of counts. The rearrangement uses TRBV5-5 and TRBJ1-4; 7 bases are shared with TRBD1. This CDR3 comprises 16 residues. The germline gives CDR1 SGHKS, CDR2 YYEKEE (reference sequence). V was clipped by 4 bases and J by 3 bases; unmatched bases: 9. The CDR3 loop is CASSPGTVGANEKLFF. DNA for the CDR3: TGTGCCAGCAGCCCTGGGACAGTGGGGGCTAATGAAAAACTGTTTTTT.

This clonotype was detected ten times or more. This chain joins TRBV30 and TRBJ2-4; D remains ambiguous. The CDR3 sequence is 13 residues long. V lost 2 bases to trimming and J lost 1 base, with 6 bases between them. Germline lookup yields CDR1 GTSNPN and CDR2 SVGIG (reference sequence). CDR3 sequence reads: CAWSPDAKNIQYF. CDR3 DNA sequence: TGTGCCTGGAGTCCGGATGCCAAAAACATTCAGTACTTC. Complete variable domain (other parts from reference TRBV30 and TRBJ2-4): SQTIHQWPATLVQPVGSPLSLECTVEGTSNPNLYWYRQAAGRGLQLLFYSVGIGQISSEVPQNLSASRPQDRQFILSSKKLLLSDSGFYLCAWSPDAKNIQYFGAGTRLSVL.

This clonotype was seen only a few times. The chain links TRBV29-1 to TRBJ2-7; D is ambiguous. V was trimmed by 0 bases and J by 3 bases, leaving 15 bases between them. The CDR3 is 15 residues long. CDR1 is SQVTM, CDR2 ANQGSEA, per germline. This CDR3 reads CSVEDKEGRFYEQYF. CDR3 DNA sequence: TGCAGCGTTGAAGATAAGGAAGGCAGGTTCTACGAGCAGTACTTC.

CDR3 DNA sequence: TGTGCCAGCAGTGACACAGGGCAGGACACTGAAGCTTTCTTT. Its translation is CASSDTGQDTEAFF. This chain uses TRBV28 with TRBJ1-1; weak D call: TRBD1 (6 bases). V was pared by 5 bases and J by 3 bases, with 13 bases between. This CDR3 contains 14 residues. CDR1 and CDR2 from the germline V gene are MDHEN and SYDVKM.

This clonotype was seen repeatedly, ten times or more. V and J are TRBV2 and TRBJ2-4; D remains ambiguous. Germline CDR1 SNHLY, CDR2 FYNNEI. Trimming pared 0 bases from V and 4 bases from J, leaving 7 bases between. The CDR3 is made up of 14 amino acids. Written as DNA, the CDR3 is TGTGCCAGCAGTGAAGCCGAGTCGAAAAACATTCAGTACTTC. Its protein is CASSEAESKNIQYF.

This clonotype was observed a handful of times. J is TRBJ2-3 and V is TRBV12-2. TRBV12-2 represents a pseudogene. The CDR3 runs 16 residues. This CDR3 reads CASRLARLLGTDTQYF. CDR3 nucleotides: TGTGCAAGTCGCTTAGCGAGGCTACTCGGCACAGATACGCAGTATTTT.